This is a list of T cell receptor beta chains from one sample in a study of T cells in Graves' hyperthyroidism and ophthalmopathy. From the multiplex PCR reads, TCRdb called clonotypes with MiXCR, one entry per CDR3 protein. The sample records under 450,000 distinct CDR3 sequences, more than 15% being singletons. Sequenced: blood. These receptors came from a young woman with Graves' hyperthyroidism. CDR3s include the opening cysteine and the closing phenylalanine or tryptophan. Fields, in order: clone size, J gene, V gene, D gene, CDR3 protein, CDR3 DNA. D genes are given only for firm matches. The size entry is marked missing in some rows and otherwise reads once, few, many or a size class.

.,TRBJ1-1,TRBV12-3/TRBV12-4,.,CASSFGGWYDTEAFF,TGTGCCAGCAGTTTCGGCGGATGGTACGACACTGAAGCTTTCTTT
few,TRBJ1-4,TRBV29-1,.,CSVVSEKLFF,TGCAGCGTTGTGTCCGAAAAACTGTTTTTT
.,TRBJ2-2,TRBV5-4,TRBD1,CASSLIGQGAARELFF,TGTGCCAGCAGCTTGATTGGGCAGGGGGCCGCCAGGGAGCTGTTTTTT
.,TRBJ2-4,TRBV5-1,TRBD2,CASSLLIAGGRGDIQYF,TGCGCCAGCAGCTTGTTAATAGCGGGAGGGCGAGGAGACATTCAGTACTTC
many,TRBJ2-2,TRBV7-7,.,CASSLVQRGELFF,TGTGCTAGCAGCTTAGTTCAGCGAGGGGAGCTGTTTTTT
many,TRBJ2-1,TRBV20-1,.,CSASRLATGSYNEQFF,TGCAGTGCTAGCAGGCTAGCGACCGGCTCCTACAATGAGCAGTTCTTC
many,TRBJ2-1,TRBV14,TRBD2,CASSQDGGVTEQFF,TGTGCCAGCAGCCAAGATGGGGGGGTCACTGAGCAGTTCTTC
many,TRBJ2-2,TRBV6-1,TRBD1,CASRDRGRTGELFF,TGTGCCAGCAGGGACAGGGGGCGAACCGGGGAGCTGTTTTTT
.,TRBJ2-3,TRBV13,.,CASRHRISSTDTQYF,TGTGCCAGCAGACACCGGATCTCAAGCACAGATACGCAGTATTTT
many,TRBJ1-2,TRBV29-1,.,CSVEVFSEYYGYTF,TGCAGCGTTGAAGTCTTTTCGGAGTACTATGGCTACACCTTC
many,TRBJ1-1,TRBV29-1,.,CSVGKNAEAFF,TGCAGCGTTGGCAAAAACGCTGAAGCTTTCTTT
many,TRBJ2-1,TRBV4-1,.,CASSQWGSPYNEQFF,TGCGCCAGCAGCCAGTGGGGATCGCCATACAATGAGCAGTTCTTC
many,TRBJ2-1,TRBV7-6,TRBD2,CASSLGGRLGNEQFF,TGTGCCAGCAGCTTAGGCGGGAGACTCGGGAATGAGCAGTTCTTC
many,TRBJ2-3,TRBV3-1,.,CASSQVTSTDTQYF,TGTGCCAGCAGCCAAGTAACTAGCACAGATACGCAGTATTTT
many,TRBJ2-7,TRBV12-3/TRBV12-4,TRBD2,CASRGEREKNEQYF,TGTGCCAGCCGAGGCGAGCGGGAGAAGAACGAGCAGTACTTC
few,TRBJ2-7,TRBV18,TRBD1,CASSPGDRTYEQYF,TGTGCCAGCTCACCAGGGGACAGAACCTACGAGCAGTACTTC
many,TRBJ1-5,TRBV20-1,TRBD1,CSADRVGGTGNQPQHF,TGCAGTGCTGACAGGGTGGGGGGTACGGGCAATCAGCCCCAGCATTTT
once,TRBJ2-7,TRBV18,TRBD1,CASSPPGQDGYEQYF,TGTGCCAGCTCACCACCGGGACAGGACGGCTACGAGCAGTACTTC
many,TRBJ2-3,TRBV19,.,CASSIDVGGTRTDTQYF,TGTGCCAGTAGTATAGATGTTGGCGGGACTCGCACAGATACGCAGTATTTT
many,TRBJ2-2,TRBV19,TRBD2,CASSGLAGGRGGELFF,TGTGCCAGTAGCGGACTAGCGGGGGGGCGTGGCGGGGAGCTGTTTTTT
many,TRBJ2-3,TRBV10-2,.,CASSDDIVSDTQYF,TGCGCCAGCAGTGACGACATTGTCTCAGATACGCAGTATTTT
few,TRBJ1-4,TRBV20-1,TRBD1,CSAGDRGREKLFF,TGCAGTGCTGGGGACAGGGGCCGGGAAAAACTGTTTTTT
many,TRBJ2-2,TRBV20-1,TRBD2,CSARVAGAYTGELFF,TGCAGTGCTAGAGTTGCGGGAGCCTACACCGGGGAGCTGTTTTTT
few,TRBJ2-1,TRBV19,TRBD2,CASSPQVPATSGDYNEQFF,TGTGCCAGTAGCCCACAAGTCCCCGCAACTAGCGGAGACTACAATGAGCAGTTCTTC
many,TRBJ2-7,TRBV29-1,.,CSVIRTFDEQYF,TGCAGCGTAATCCGGACCTTCGACGAGCAGTACTTC
many,TRBJ2-1,TRBV11-3,TRBD2,CASSLDGGRAFDEQFF,TGTGCCAGCAGCTTAGATGGAGGGAGGGCGTTCGATGAGCAGTTCTTC
many,TRBJ1-4,TRBV29-1,.,CSVGDEKLFF,TGCAGCGTCGGCGATGAAAAACTGTTTTTT
many,TRBJ2-3,TRBV4-1,TRBD2,CASSQPGLATDTQYF,TGCGCCAGCAGCCAACCGGGACTAGCGACAGATACGCAGTATTTT
many,TRBJ2-1,TRBV7-9,.,CASSPFSHSYNEQFF,TGTGCCAGCAGCCCATTTTCACATTCCTACAATGAGCAGTTCTTC
.,TRBJ2-5,TRBV3-1,TRBD1,CASSHTGEETQYF,TGTGCCAGCAGTCACACAGGGGAAGAGACCCAGTACTTC
many,TRBJ2-1,TRBV20-1,TRBD2,CSARDPAGGGNEQFF,TGCAGTGCTAGAGATCCAGCGGGAGGGGGGAATGAGCAGTTCTTC
many,TRBJ1-4,TRBV11-2,.,CASSLIRGTEKLFF,TGTGCCAGCAGCTTAATCAGGGGAACCGAAAAACTGTTTTTT
many,TRBJ2-7,TRBV6-2/TRBV6-3,.,CASSPVWGGSSYEQYF,TGTGCCAGCAGTCCCGTTTGGGGCGGAAGCTCCTACGAGCAGTACTTC
many,TRBJ2-7,TRBV6-1,.,CASSDQSGANEQYF,TGTGCCAGCAGTGACCAAAGCGGTGCCAACGAGCAGTACTTC
many,TRBJ2-7,TRBV12-3/TRBV12-4,.,CASSHIRRYEQYF,TGTGCCAGCAGTCATATAAGGCGCTACGAGCAGTACTTC